The present entry profiles one T cell receptor (beta chain) with its context. Its antigen is still unknown. Qualities for individual bases were not recorded, and no much larger clone is one base off. The data derive from a study of blood T cell repertoires in COVID-19 (dated by TCRdb to 2019 to 2021). With regard to the full study: Collaborator samples came from the United States, Italy and Spain and covered acute and convalescent phases of COVID-19. Samples were obtained from the ongoing ImmuneRACE study (first 160 participants) and from 950 to 1,500 subjects provided by 6 global collaborators. Nearly every sample came with metadata listing a de-identified subject ID, COVID-19 status, age in years and sex. Where HLA class I and class II types were available, the types were taken from metadata supplied by the sample provider, not from assay-based typing. The material from the prospective study consisted of cDNA or gDNA derived from T cells, B-cell-depleted T cells, or PBMCs. The repertoires were released in a freely available public database intended as a resource for research on the immune response to SARS-CoV-2. Subjects who had been exposed to COVID-19, were actively infected with it, or had recovered from it provided the deeply sampled blood TCRbeta repertoires that made up the dataset. What the work shows at the level of the full study, not this receptor alone: The amount of clinical and demographic metadata varied by source and participant and was provided uncurated.

V sheds 7 bases and J sheds 4 bases, leaving 13 bases between their ends. The CDR3 contains 13 residues, cysteine and phenylalanine counted. The sequence is cut down to CDR3 DNA, 39 bases in frame from base 1. The germline V gene supplies CDR1 SNHLY and CDR2 FYNNEI. Collaborating institutions collected whole blood in K2EDTA tubes following their own protocols. Collaborator samples were shipped for TCRbeta analysis as frozen whole blood, isolated PBMCs, or DNA extracted from either sample type. The immunoSEQ Assay, a bias-controlled multiplex PCR, was used to amplify TCRbeta CDR3 regions from genomic DNA. In the source study's methods: Within the assay, amplification of reference gene primers was used to estimate how many nucleated cells each sample contained. To quantify the absolute abundance of each unique TCRbeta CDR3 rearrangement, sequence reads were collapsed and filtered. For each sample, productive Simpson clonality was calculated as the square root of Simpson's diversity index over productive rearrangements. TCRdb mirrors the immuneACCESS table, restricted to in-frame sequences. Some clones are absent from its copies; in checked studies, under half trace to an unresolved V gene, and the reason for the others is unknown. Clone size and the V and J calls come from that table; the DNA yielded D and trimming. The sample table lists 140,000 to 150,000 clones, roughly 84% of them with a count of one. Approximately 40% of the sample comes from the top ten.

This chain is built from TRBV2 and TRBJ1-2, and perhaps TRBD1 as D gene, on 6 matching bases. This receptor was obtained from a human donor in a cohort sampled during active COVID-19. Material for sequencing was peripheral blood. Read as DNA, the sequence is TGTGCCAGCACTTTAGGGGGTGCCTATGGCTACACCTTC. Translated, this gives CASTLGGAYGYTF.